This T cell receptor beta chain was identified during a study of response to subunit inactivated influenza vaccine (dated 2018 in TCRdb). Concerning the study at large: The study used deep quantitative T cell receptor repertoire profiling to track responses to a trivalent subunit inactivated influenza vaccine.

Comment on this clonotype: No antigen is known for it. Base-call qualities are not available, and no considerably larger clone is one nucleotide away.

What the study reported, not specific to this receptor: The authors proposed that each seasonal influenza vaccination may bring in only a limited number of new T cells.

Library preparation used RT-PCR. TCRdb shows the sequencer as Illumina HiSeq 2500. The public reads were quality trimmed at Q25 with fastp and then assembled into clones with MiXCR by TCRdb, keeping productive beta chains. Each entry merges the rows of one CDR3 protein and shows their most common DNA and genes. In all, the sample holds about half a million distinct CDR3 sequences, and around 8% of those were seen once. In total, the top ten clones hold roughly 13% of the sample. Trimming removed 6 bases from V and 4 bases from J; the gene matches leave 9 bases unexplained. The CDR3 sequence holds 15 residues, the cysteine and phenylalanine included. The CDR3 DNA has 45 bases and is translated from base 1. CDR1 and CDR2, per the germline V gene (reference sequence), are DFQATT and SNEGSKA.

This TCR derives from a man between 50 and 75 years old who received an inactivated influenza vaccine. Donor details come from another sample of the same person, matched by shared clones. The material sequenced was PBMCs from blood, taken 23 to 25 months after vaccination. In this chain, TRBV20-1 is recombined with TRBJ2-5, and 12 bases in between align with TRBD2. CDR3 sequence: CSAQIPGLAGETQYF. The sequenced DNA is TGCAGTGCGCAGATCCCGGGACTAGCGGGAGAGACCCAGTACTTC.